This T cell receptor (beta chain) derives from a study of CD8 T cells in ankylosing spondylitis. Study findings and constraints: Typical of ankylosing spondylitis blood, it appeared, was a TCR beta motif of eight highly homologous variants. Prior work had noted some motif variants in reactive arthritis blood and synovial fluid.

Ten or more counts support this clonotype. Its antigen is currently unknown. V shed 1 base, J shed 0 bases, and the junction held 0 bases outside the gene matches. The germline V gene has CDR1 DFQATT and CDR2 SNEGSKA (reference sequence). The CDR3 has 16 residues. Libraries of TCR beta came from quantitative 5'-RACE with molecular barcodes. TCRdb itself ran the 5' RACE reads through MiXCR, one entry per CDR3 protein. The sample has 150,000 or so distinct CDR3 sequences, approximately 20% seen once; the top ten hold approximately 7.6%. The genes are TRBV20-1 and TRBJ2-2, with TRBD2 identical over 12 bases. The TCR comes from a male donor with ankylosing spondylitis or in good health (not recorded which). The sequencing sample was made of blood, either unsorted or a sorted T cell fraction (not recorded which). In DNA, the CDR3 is TGCAGTGCTAGAGGACTAGCGGGAGCGAACACCGGGGAGCTGTTTTTT. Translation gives CSARGLAGANTGELFF.